This T cell receptor (beta chain) stems from a study of T cell repertoires in cytomegalovirus infection. Overall study context: Public TCR beta signature analysis indicated the presence of both CMV infection and matching HLA type. General study results and limits: Within the response measured ex vivo, HLA-C-restricted CMV-specific TCR beta clonotypes were dominant. Public TCR beta family frequency separated CMV-and-HLA carriers, including in an independent cohort.

Comment on this clonotype: The antigen is not known.

TCRdb recomputed calls from the reads with MiXCR, one row per CDR3 protein. The sample records about 360,000 distinct CDR3 sequences, about a sixth being singletons. Trimming pared 3 bases from V and 2 bases from J, leaving 10 bases between. The CDR3 runs 13 residues. Looked up from germline, CDR1 is DFQATT and CDR2 is SNEGSKA (reference sequence). The V and J genes are TRBV20-1 and TRBJ2-5, with D possibly matching TRBD2 (7 bases). The sequence was collected from a human donor in good health (CMV status not recorded). Some clones in this sample may be carry-over from other donors' samples. Sequencing was carried out using PBMCs. The CDR3 sequence: CSASGRGQETQYF. The CDR3 DNA reads TGCAGTGCTAGTGGGAGGGGGCAAGAGACCCAGTACTTC.